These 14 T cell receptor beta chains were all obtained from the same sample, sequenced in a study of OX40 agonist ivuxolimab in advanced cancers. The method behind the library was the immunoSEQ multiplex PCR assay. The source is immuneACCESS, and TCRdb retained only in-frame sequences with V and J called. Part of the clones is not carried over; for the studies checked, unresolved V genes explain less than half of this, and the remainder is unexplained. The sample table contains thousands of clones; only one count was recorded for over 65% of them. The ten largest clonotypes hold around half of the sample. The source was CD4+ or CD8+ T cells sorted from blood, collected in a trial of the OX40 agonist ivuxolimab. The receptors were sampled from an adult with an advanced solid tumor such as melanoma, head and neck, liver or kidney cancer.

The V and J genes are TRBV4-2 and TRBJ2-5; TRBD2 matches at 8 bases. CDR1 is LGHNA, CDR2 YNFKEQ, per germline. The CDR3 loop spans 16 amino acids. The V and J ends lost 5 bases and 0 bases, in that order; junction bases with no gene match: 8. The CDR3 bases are TGTGCCAGCAGCTCGCCGGGTAGCGGGGACCAAGAGACCCAGTACTTC. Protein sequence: CASSSPGSGDQETQYF.

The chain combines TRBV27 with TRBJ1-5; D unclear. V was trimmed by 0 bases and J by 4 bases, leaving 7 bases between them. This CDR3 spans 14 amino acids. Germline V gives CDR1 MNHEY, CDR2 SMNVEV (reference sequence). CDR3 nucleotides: TGTGCCAGCAGTTTATCCAGGACGAATCAGCCCCAGCATTTT. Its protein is CASSLSRTNQPQHF.

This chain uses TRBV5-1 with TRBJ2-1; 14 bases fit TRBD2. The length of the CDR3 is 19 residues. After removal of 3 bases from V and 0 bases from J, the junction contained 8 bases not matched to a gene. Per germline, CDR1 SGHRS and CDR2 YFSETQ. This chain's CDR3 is CASSSGLAGGPSSYNEQFF. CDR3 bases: TGCGCCAGCAGCTCCGGACTAGCGGGGGGTCCAAGCTCCTACAATGAGCAGTTCTTC.

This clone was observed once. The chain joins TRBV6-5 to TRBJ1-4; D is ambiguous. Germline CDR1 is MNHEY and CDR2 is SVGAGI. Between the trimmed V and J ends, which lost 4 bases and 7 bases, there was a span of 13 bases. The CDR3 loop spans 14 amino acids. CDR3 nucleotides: TGTGCCAGCAGTTCTTTCCGGATGGGTGAAAAACTGTTTTTT. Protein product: CASSSFRMGEKLFF.

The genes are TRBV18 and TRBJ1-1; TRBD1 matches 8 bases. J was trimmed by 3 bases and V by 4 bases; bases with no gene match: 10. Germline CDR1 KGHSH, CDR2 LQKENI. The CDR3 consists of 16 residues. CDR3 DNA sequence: TGTGCCAGCTCACTCATTGGACAGGGATCGGACACTGAAGCTTTCTTT. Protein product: CASSLIGQGSDTEAFF. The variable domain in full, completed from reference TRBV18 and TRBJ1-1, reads NAGVMQNPRHLVRRRGQEARLRCSPMKGHSHVYWYRQLPEEGLKFMVYLQKENIIDESGMPKERFSAEFPKEGPSILRIQQVVRGDSAAYFCASSLIGQGSDTEAFFGQGTRLTVV.

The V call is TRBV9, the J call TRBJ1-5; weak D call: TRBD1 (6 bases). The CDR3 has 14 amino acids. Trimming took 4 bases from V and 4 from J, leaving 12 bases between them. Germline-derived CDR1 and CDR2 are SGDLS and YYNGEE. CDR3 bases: TGTGCCAGCAGCCTGGGGGCAGATAATCAGCCCCAGCATTTT. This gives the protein CASSLGADNQPQHF.

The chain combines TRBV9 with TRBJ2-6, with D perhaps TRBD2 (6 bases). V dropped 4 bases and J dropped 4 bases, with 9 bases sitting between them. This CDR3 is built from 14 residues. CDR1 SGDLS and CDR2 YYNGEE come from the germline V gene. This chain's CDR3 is CASSRRGGANVLTF. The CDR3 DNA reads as TGTGCCAGCAGCCGGAGGGGCGGGGCCAACGTCCTGACTTTC. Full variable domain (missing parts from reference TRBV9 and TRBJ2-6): DSGVTQTPKHLITATGQRVTLRCSPRSGDLSVYWYQQSLDQGLQFLIQYYNGEERAKGNILERFSAQQFPDLHSELNLSSLELGDSALYFCASSRRGGANVLTFGAGSRLTVL.

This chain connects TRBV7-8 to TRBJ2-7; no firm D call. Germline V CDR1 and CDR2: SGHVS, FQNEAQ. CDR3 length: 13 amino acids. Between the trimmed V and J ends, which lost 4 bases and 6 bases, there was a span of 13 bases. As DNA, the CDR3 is TGTGCCAGCAGCTCTTATTCGGTCGGCGAGCAGTACTTC. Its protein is CASSSYSVGEQYF.

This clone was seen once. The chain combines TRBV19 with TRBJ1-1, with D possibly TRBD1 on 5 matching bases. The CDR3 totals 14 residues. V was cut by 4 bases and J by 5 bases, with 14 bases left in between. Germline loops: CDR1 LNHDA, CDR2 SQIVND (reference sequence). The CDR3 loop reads CASSTRGAGTEAFF. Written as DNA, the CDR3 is TGTGCCAGTAGTACCCGCGGGGCGGGAACTGAAGCTTTCTTT. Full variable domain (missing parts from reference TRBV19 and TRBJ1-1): DGGITQSPKYLFRKEGQNVTLSCEQNLNHDAMYWYRQDPGQGLRLIYYSQIVNDFQKGDIAEGYSVSREKKESFPLTVTSAQKNPTAFYLCASSTRGAGTEAFFGQGTRLTVV.

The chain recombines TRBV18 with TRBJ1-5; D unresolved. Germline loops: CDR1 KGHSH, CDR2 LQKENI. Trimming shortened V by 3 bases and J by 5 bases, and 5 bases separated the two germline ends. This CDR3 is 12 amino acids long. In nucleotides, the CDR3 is TGTGCCAGCTCACCTTCGGATCAGCCCCAGCATTTT. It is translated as CASSPSDQPQHF.

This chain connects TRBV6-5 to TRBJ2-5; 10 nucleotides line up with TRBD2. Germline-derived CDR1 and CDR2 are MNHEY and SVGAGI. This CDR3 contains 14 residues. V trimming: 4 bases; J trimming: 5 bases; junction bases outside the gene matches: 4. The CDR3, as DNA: TGTGCCAGCAGTTCGGGACTAGCGCGGGAGACCCAGTACTTC. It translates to CASSSGLARETQYF.

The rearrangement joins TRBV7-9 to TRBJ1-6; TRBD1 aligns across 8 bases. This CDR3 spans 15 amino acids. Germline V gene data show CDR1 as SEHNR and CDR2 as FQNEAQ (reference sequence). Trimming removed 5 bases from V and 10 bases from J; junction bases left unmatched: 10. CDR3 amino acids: CASSDGTGTVSPLHF. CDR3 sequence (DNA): TGTGCCAGCAGCGATGGGACAGGCACCGTATCACCCCTCCACTTT.

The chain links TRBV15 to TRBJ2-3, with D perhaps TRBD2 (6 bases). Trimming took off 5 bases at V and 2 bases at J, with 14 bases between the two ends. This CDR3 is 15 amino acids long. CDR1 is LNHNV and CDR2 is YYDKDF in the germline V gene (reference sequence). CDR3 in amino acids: CATSGGAGHTDTQYF. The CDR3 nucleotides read TGTGCCACCAGCGGCGGGGCGGGGCACACAGATACGCAGTATTTT.

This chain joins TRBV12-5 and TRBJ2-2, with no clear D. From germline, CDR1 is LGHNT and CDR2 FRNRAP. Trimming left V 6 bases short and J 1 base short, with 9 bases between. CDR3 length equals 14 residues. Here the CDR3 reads CASGPTLNTGELFF. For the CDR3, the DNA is TGTGCTAGTGGGCCTACTCTGAACACCGGGGAGCTGTTTTTT.